This T cell receptor beta chain is drawn from a study of cytomegalovirus exposure and HLA in healthy donors. The PCR made use of 60 Vbeta and 13 Jbeta primers. Only in-frame clones appear in the TCRdb table, and some are missing; sequencing was by immunoSEQ multiplex PCR. The data show 100,000 to 150,000 clones, with 75% to 85% seen just once and about 3% held by the top ten. The CDR3 sequence is 12 residues long. CDR1 is MNHEY, CDR2 SVGAGI, per germline. Deletions cut 6 bases from V and 14 bases from J, with 16 bases between. This sequence originates from a woman aged 18-35 years in good health and CMV-seropositive. Source material: PBMCs. The chain recombines TRBV6-5 with TRBJ1-4, with D possibly being TRBD1 (5 bases). For the CDR3, the DNA is TGTGCCAGCAGCCCGGACACCCGTCGTCTGTTTTTT. Protein sequence: CASSPDTRRLFF.